This T cell receptor beta chain was sequenced during a study of cytomegalovirus exposure and HLA in healthy donors. Study-wide points: In a later analysis, a genetic analysis reported fewer productive-TCR N-insertions in an Asian-associated ancestry cluster than the cohort average.

The ends were cut back, 5 bases at V and 8 bases at J, with 26 bases in the middle. The germline V gene has CDR1 MDHEN and CDR2 SYDVKM. The CDR3 totals 17 residues. The PCR made use of 60 Vbeta and 13 Jbeta primers. Sequencing used immunoSEQ multiplex PCR; TCRdb keeps in-frame clones, though not all of them. This table has approximately 110,000 clones, around 79% appearing once. On this clone: Antigen specificity is unknown.

Sequenced material: PBMCs. The source of this sequence is a woman aged 40-49 years in good health and CMV-seronegative. V is TRBV28 and J is TRBJ2-3; D is uncertain. The CDR3 sequence is CASSLLAREEQSGTQYF. The CDR3 DNA follows: TGTGCCAGCAGTCTCCTGGCCAGAGAAGAACAATCGGGTACGCAGTATTTT.